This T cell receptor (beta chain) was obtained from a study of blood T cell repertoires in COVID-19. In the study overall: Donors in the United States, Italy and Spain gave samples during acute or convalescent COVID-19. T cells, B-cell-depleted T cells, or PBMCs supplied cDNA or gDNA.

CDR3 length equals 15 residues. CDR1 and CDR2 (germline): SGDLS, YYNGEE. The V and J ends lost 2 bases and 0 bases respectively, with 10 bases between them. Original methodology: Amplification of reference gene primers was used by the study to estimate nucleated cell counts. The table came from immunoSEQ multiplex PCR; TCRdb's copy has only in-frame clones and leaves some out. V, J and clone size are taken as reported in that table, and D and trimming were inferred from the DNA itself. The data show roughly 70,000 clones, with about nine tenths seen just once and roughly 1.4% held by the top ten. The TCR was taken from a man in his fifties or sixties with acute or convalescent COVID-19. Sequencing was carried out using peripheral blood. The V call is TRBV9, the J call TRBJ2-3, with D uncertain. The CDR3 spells CASSVSSGSTDTQYF. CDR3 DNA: TGTGCCAGCAGCGTCTCCTCCGGGAGCACAGATACGCAGTATTTT.